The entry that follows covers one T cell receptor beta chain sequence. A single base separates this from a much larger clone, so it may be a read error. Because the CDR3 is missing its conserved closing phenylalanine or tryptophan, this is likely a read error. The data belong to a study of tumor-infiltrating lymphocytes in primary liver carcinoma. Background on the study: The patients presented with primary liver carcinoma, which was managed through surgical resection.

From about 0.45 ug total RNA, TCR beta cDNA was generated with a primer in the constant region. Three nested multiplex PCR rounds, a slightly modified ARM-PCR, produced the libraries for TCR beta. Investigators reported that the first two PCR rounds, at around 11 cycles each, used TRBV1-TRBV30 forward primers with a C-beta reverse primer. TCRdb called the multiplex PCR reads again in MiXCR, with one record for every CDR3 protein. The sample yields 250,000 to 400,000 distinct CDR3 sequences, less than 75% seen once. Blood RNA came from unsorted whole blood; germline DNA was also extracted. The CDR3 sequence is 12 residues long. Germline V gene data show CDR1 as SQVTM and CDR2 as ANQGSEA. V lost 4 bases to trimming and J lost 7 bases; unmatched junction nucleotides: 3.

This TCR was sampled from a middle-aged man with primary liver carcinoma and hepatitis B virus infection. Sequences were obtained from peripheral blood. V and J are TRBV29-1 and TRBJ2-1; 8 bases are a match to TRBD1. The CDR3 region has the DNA TGCAGCGTTGGGGACAGGTGGAATGAGCAGTTCCTC. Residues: CSVGDRWNEQFL.